The rows below give T cell receptor beta chains drawn from one sample of a study of blood T cells in healthy people across ages. One entry per CDR3 protein, called by TCRdb with MiXCR from the 5' RACE reads. The sample lists about 970,000 distinct CDR3 sequences, approximately 50% occurring once. Sequencing was carried out using blood. The receptors originated from a woman aged 60-75 years in good health. CDR3s leave out the opening cysteine and the closing phenylalanine or tryptophan. The D gene is left open where the match is weak. Only part of the rows carry a size: once, few, many, or a class if the clone is expanded.

d_call	clone_size	v_call	j_call	cdr3_aa
TRBD1	.	TRBV15	TRBJ2-2	ATSRRTGMTGELF
.	few	TRBV11-2	TRBJ2-6	ASSHPGANVLT
.	.	TRBV5-1	.	ASNTQGTQY
TRBD1	.	TRBV27	TRBJ2-7	ASSKKAGQGSYEQY
.	.	TRBV18	TRBJ1-2	ASSPPSTGGPYGYT
TRBD2	.	TRBV27	TRBJ2-2	ASSQRGLAGDTGELF
TRBD1	.	TRBV12-3/TRBV12-4	TRBJ2-5	ASRGTGGEETQY
.	.	TRBV12-3/TRBV12-4	TRBJ2-3	ASSLPSLKTGLITDTQY
TRBD2	.	TRBV20-1	TRBJ2-1	SATGTSGSYEQF
.	.	TRBV28	TRBJ1-1	ASSFARVYTEAF
TRBD2	.	TRBV5-8	.	ASRPRLAVSYEQY
.	.	TRBV13	TRBJ2-3	ASKLAQGGTDTQY
TRBD2	few	TRBV4-1	TRBJ2-7	ASSQDRILRLAGNSYEQY
TRBD2	.	TRBV29-1	TRBJ2-4	SVLPSGRYDEQY
.	few	TRBV29-1	.	SVESGSQNIQY
TRBD2	.	TRBV28	TRBJ2-3	ASGLFPVLAGAADTQY
TRBD1	.	TRBV15	TRBJ1-5	ATSRGQGLQH
TRBD2	.	TRBV18	TRBJ2-7	ASSPIITSGRPPYEQY
.	.	TRBV7-9	TRBJ2-3	ASSPGITTTDTQY
TRBD2	.	TRBV28	TRBJ2-7	ASSAPYAGGRYEQY
.	.	TRBV9	.	ASSKQVAKYEQY
.	.	TRBV28	TRBJ2-7	ASSPTGTQRTQY
.	.	TRBV4-3	TRBJ2-5	ASSLDYKTPGFQETQY
.	.	TRBV28	TRBJ2-1	ASGSNEQF
.	few	TRBV4-3	TRBJ2-5	ASSQIFGRQETQY
TRBD1	.	TRBV13	TRBJ1-2	ASSPRGTGREYGYT
.	.	TRBV9	TRBJ1-6	ASSVDSTPNSPLH
TRBD1	.	TRBV29-1	TRBJ2-7	SVEDGTGADEQY
TRBD1	.	TRBV27	.	ASSQPGQGGEQY
TRBD1	.	TRBV10-3	TRBJ2-5	AISPTDREFGNEQY
.	once	TRBV7-2	TRBJ2-1	ASSRQREQF
.	once	TRBV7-9	TRBJ2-7	ASGFPQGVEYEQY
TRBD1	once	TRBV18	TRBJ2-3	ASSPDRGTGDTQY
.	.	TRBV7-8	TRBJ1-6	ASSLRIGSYNSPLH
TRBD2	.	TRBV9	TRBJ2-3	ASSESLREVPQY
.	.	TRBV18	TRBJ1-1	ASSPHAGGFTEAF
.	.	TRBV5-1	TRBJ2-7	ASSSGQTVEY
.	few	TRBV11-2	.	ASSFSSNGGSHEQY
TRBD1	.	TRBV2	TRBJ2-7	ASNYGQGESYEQY
.	.	TRBV3-1	.	ASSQAWLAAETQY
.	.	TRBV12-3/TRBV12-4	TRBJ1-5	AGSKYNRVQRQPQH
TRBD2	.	TRBV20-1	TRBJ2-5	SPSGTSSNEQY
.	.	TRBV5-1	TRBJ2-2	ASSLATGIGTGELF
.	.	TRBV18	TRBJ1-1	ASSPISSNTEAF
.	.	TRBV7-2	TRBJ2-5	ASTKAGQGVETLY
.	many	TRBV29-1	TRBJ2-5	SVDVQQETQY